This TCR beta chain came from a study of regulatory T cells in long-lasting Graves disease. Study observations and caveats: Relative to newly diagnosed Graves' patients, persistent ones had lower TCR diversity.

This CDR3 is built from 16 residues. Deletions cut 0 bases from V and 6 bases from J, with 14 bases between. Germline V gene sequence: CDR1 MNHEY, CDR2 SVGEGT. Library construction for TCR beta used iRepertoire HTBI primers and Arm-PCR of CDR3 regions. Using its own MiXCR run on the multiplex PCR reads, TCRdb lists one record per CDR3 protein. Seen here are hundreds of thousands of distinct CDR3 sequences, approximately 15% observed once, and the top ten hold more than 15%. Documented time point: newly diagnosed GD, antithyroid drugs for less than 3 months. The TCR library was made from RNA that had been extracted from PBMCs in TRIzol. Remarks on this clonotype: What it binds is unknown.

The sample was also linked to a second study, of T cells in Graves' hyperthyroidism and ophthalmopathy. This second study notes: The HTBI set primed first-round TCR CDR3 RT-PCR.

The TCR sequence derives from a young woman with Graves disease. The input for sequencing was peripheral blood mononuclear cells (PBMCs), taken at new diagnosis, from a patient treated with antithyroid drugs. The rearrangement links TRBV6-2 or TRBV6-3 to TRBJ1-4; D gene ambiguous. CDR3 sequence reads: CASSYSKQTGDEKLFF. The DNA of the CDR3 is TGTGCCAGCAGTTACTCGAAGCAGACCGGGGATGAAAAACTGTTTTTT.